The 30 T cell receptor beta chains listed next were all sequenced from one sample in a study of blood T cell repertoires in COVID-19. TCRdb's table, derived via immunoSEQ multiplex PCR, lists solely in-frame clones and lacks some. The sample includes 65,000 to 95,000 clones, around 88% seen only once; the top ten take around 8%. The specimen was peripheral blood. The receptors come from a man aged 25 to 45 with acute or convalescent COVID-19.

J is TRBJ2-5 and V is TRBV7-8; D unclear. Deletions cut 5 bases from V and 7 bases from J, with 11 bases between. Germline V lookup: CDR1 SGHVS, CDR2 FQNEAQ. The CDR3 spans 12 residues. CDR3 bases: TGTGCCAGCAGCCCTATCCCGGGGACCCAGTACTTC. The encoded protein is CASSPIPGTQYF.

CDR3 sequence reads: CASSIFTMGLPKMDTQYF. In DNA form, the CDR3 reads TGTGCCAGTAGTATCTTTACAATGGGACTCCCGAAAATGGATACGCAGTATTTT. The chain employs TRBV19 and TRBJ2-3; TRBD2 is a possible D gene (6 bases). Germline V gives CDR1 LNHDA, CDR2 SQIVND (reference sequence). Trimming left V 3 bases short and J 6 bases short, with 25 bases between. The CDR3 has 18 residues. Full variable domain (missing parts from reference TRBV19 and TRBJ2-3): DGGITQSPKYLFRKEGQNVTLSCEQNLNHDAMYWYRQDPGQGLRLIYYSQIVNDFQKGDIAEGYSVSREKKESFPLTVTSAQKNPTAFYLCASSIFTMGLPKMDTQYFGPGTRLTVL.

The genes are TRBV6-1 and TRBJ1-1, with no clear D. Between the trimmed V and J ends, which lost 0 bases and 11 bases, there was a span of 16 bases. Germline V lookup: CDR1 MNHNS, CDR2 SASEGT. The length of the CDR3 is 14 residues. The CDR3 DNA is TGTGCCAGCAGTGAAGCGCTCGGCGGGTATAGGGCTTTCTTT. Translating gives CASSEALGGYRAFF.

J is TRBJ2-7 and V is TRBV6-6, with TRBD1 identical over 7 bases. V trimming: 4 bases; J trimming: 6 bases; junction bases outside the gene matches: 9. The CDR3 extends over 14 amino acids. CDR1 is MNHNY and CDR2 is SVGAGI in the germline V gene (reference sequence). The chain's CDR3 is CASSSATGSGEQYF. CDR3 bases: TGTGCCAGCAGTTCTGCGACAGGGAGCGGCGAGCAGTACTTC.

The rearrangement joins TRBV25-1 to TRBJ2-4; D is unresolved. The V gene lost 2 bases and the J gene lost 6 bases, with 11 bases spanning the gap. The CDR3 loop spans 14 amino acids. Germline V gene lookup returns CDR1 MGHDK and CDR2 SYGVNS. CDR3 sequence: CASSEPHGINIQYF. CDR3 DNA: TGTGCCAGCAGTGAACCCCATGGCATAAACATTCAGTACTTC.

CDR3 coding DNA: TGTGCCAGTAGTCCCCGTAGGGGCGGGAGCTCCTACAATGAGCAGTTCTTC. Protein product: CASSPRRGGSSYNEQFF. The chain is built from TRBV19 and TRBJ2-1; 7 bases fit TRBD2. V trimming: 5 bases; J trimming: 0 bases; junction bases outside the gene matches: 10. The CDR3 sequence is 17 residues long. The germline gives CDR1 LNHDA, CDR2 SQIVND (reference sequence).

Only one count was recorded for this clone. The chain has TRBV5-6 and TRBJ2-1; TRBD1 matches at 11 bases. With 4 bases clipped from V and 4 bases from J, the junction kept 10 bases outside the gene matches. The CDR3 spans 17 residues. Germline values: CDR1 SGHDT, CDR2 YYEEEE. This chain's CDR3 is CASSLDRGRLLYNEQFF. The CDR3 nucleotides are TGTGCCAGCAGCCTGGACAGGGGGCGACTGCTATACAATGAGCAGTTCTTC. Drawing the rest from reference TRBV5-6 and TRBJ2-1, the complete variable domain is DAGVTQSPTHLIKTRGQQVTLRCSPKSGHDTVSWYQQALGQGPQFIFQYYEEEERQRGNFPDRFSGHQFPNYSSELNVNALLLGDSALYLCASSLDRGRLLYNEQFFGPGTRLTVL.

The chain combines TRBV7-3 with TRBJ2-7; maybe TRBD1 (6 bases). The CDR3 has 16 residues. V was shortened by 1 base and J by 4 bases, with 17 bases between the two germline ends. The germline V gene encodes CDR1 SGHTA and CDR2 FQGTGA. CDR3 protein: CASSLKGGGPPYEQYF. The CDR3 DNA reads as TGTGCCAGCAGCTTAAAGGGTGGGGGCCCCCCTTACGAGCAGTACTTC.

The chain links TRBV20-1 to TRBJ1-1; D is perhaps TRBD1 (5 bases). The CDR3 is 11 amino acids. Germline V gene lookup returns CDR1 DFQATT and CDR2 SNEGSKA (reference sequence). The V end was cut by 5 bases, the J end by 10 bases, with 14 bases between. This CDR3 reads CSAPQDMRAFF. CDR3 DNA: TGCAGTGCTCCCCAGGACATGCGAGCTTTCTTT.

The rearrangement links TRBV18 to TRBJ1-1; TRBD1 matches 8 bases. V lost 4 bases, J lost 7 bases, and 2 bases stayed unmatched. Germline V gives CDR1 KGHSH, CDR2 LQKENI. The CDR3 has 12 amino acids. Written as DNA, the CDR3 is TGTGCCAGCTCACGGACAGGGAATGAAGCTTTCTTT. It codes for CASSRTGNEAFF.

CDR3: CASSTPNTLAKNIQYF. In DNA, the CDR3 is TGTGCCAGTAGTACCCCCAACACCCTAGCCAAAAACATTCAGTACTTC. The chain recombines TRBV19 with TRBJ2-4; D unresolved. Germline V gene sequence: CDR1 LNHDA, CDR2 SQIVND (reference sequence). The CDR3 contains 16 residues. V was trimmed by 4 bases and J by 0 bases, leaving 13 bases between them.

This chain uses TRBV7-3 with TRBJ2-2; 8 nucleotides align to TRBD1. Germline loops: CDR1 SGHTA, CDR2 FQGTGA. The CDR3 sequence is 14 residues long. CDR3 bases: TGTGGCAGACCCGGACAGGGTAACACCGGGGAGCTGTTTTTT. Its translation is CGRPGQGNTGELFF.

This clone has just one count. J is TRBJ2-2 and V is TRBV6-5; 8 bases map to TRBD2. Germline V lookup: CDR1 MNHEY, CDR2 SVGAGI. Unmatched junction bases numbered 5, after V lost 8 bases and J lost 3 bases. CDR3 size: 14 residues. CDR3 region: CASCRGGDTGELFF. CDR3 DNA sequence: TGTGCCAGCTGCCGGGGGGGGGACACCGGGGAGCTGTTTTTT.

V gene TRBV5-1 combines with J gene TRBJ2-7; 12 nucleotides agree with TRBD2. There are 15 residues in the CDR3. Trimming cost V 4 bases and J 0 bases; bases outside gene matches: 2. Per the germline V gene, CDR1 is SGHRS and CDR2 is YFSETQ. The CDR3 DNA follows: TGCGCCAGCAGCGGGGGACTAGCGGGCTCCTACGAGCAGTACTTC. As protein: CASSGGLAGSYEQYF.

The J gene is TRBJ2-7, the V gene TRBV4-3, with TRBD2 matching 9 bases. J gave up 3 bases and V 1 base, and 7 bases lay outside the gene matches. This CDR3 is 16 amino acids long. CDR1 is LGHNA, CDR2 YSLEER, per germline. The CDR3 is CASSQGASGTLYEQYF. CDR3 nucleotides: TGCGCCAGCAGCCAAGGGGCTAGCGGGACTCTCTACGAGCAGTACTTC.

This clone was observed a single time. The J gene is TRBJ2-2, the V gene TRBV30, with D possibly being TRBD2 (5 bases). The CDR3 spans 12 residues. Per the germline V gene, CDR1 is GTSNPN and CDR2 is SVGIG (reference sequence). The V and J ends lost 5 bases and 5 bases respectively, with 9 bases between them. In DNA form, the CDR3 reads TGTGCCTGGGGTAGCGATACCGGGGAGCTGTTTTTT. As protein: CAWGSDTGELFF.

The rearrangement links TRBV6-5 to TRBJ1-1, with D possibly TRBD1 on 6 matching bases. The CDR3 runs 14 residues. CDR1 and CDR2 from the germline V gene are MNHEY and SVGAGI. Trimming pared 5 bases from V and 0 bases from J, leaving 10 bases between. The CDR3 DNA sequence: TGTGCCAGCAGTCAACAGGGTATGAACACTGAAGCTTTCTTT. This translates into CASSQQGMNTEAFF.

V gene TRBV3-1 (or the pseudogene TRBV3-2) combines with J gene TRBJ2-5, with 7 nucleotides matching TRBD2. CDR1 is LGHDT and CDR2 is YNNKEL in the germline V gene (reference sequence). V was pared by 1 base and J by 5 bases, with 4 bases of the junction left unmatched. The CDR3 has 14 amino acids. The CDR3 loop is CASSQGREQETQYF. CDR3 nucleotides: TGTGCCAGCAGCCAAGGGCGGGAGCAGGAGACCCAGTACTTC.

CDR3 DNA sequence: TGCGCCAGCAGCCAAGATCATACCTGGACTAGCGGGAGGTTCTCCTACAATGAGCAGTTCTTC. As protein: CASSQDHTWTSGRFSYNEQFF. The chain couples TRBV4-1 to TRBJ2-1; 14 bases match TRBD2. CDR1 and CDR2 from the germline V gene are MGHRA and YSYEKL. V shed 0 bases, J shed 0 bases, and the junction held 10 bases outside the gene matches. The CDR3 is 21 amino acids.

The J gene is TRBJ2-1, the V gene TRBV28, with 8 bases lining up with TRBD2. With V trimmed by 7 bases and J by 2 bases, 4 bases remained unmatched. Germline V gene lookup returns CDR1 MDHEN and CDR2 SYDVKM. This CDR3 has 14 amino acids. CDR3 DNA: TGTGCCAGCACCCGGGGGGGGCCCTACAATGAGCAGTTCTTC. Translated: CASTRGGPYNEQFF.

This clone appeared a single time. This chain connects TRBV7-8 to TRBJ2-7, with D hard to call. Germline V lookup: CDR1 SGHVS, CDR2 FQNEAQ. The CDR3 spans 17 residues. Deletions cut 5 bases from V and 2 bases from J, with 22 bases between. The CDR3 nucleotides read TGTGCCAGCAGCCCATCATTCGCGCAGGTGAAACCCTACGAGCAGTACTTC. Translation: CASSPSFAQVKPYEQYF.

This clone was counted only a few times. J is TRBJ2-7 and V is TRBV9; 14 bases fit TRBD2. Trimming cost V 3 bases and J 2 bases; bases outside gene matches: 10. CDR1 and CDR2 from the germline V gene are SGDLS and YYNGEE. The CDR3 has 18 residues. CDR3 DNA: TGTGCCAGCAGCGAGCGTTCTGGGACTAGCGGGAGCACCTACGAGCAGTACTTC. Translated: CASSERSGTSGSTYEQYF.

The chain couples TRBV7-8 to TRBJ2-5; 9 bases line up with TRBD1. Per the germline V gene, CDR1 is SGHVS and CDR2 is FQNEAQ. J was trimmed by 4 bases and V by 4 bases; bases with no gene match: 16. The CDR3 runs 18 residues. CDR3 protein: CASSWGQGRYARRETQYF. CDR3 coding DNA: TGTGCCAGCAGCTGGGGACAGGGACGGTACGCGAGGCGAGAGACCCAGTACTTC.

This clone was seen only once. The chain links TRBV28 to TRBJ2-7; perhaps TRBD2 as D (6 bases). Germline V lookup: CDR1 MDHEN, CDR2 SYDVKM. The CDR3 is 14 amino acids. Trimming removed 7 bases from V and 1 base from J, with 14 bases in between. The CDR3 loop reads CASNYHGGSYEQYF. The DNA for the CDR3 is TGTGCCAGCAACTACCACGGGGGATCCTACGAGCAGTACTTC.

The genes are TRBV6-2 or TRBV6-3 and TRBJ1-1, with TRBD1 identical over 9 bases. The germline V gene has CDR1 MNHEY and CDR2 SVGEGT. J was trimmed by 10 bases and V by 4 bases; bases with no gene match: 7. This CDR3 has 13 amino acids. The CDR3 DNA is TGTGCCAGCAGTTCTCGCCTGGACAGGGGAGCTTTCTTT. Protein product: CASSSRLDRGAFF.

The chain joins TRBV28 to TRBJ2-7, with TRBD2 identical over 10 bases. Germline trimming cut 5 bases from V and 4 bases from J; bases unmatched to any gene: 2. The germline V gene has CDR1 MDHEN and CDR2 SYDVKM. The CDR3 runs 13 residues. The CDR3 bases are TGTGCCAGCAGTCTAGCGGGAGTGTACGAGCAGTACTTC. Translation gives CASSLAGVYEQYF.

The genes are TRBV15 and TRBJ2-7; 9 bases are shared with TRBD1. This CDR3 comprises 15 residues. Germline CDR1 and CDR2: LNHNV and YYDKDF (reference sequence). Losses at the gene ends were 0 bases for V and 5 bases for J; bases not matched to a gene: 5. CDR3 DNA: TGTGCCACCAGCAGAGACCGGACAGGGGCGAACGAGCAGTACTTC. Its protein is CATSRDRTGANEQYF.

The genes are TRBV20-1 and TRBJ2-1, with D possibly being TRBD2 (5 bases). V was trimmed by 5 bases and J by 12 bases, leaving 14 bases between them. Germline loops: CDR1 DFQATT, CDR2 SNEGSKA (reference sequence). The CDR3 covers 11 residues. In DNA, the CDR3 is TGCAGTGCTGGGGAGCGTGGCCGGCAGTTCTTC. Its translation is CSAGERGRQFF.

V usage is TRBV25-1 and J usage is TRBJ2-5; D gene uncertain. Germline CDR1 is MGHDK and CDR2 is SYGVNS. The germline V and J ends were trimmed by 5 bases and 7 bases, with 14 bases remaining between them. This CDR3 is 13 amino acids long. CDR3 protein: CASSWAGAGTQYF. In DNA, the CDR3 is TGTGCCAGCAGTTGGGCCGGCGCAGGGACCCAGTACTTC.

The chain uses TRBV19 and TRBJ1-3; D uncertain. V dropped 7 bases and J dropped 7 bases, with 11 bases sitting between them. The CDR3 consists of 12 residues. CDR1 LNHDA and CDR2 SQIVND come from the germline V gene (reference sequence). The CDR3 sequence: CASTPEGNTIYF. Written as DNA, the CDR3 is TGTGCCAGTACCCCGGAGGGCAACACCATATATTTT.